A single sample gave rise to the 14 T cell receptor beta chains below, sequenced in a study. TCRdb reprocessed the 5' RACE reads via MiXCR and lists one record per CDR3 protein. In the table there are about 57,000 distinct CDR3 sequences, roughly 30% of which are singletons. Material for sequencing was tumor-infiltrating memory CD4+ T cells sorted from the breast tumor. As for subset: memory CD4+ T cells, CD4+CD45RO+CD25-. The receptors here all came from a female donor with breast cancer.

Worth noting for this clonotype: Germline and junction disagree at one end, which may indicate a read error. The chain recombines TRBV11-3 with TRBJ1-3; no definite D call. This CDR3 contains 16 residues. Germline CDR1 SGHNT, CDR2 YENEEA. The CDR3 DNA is TGTTCCAGCAGCCCAACCGGACCGGTCTCTGGAAACACCATATATTTT. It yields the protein CSSSPTGPVSGNTIYF.

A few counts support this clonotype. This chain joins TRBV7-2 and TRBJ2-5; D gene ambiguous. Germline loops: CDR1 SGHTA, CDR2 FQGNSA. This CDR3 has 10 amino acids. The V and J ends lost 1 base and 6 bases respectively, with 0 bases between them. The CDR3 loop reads CASSLETQYF. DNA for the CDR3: TGTGCCAGCAGCTTAGAGACCCAGTACTTC.

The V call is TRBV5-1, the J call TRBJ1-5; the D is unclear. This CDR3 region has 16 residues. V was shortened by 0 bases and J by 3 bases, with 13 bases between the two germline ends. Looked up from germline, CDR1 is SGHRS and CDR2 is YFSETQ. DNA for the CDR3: TGCGCCAGCAGCTTGGAAGGGATTGGGCACAATCAGCCCCAGCATTTT. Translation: CASSLEGIGHNQPQHF.

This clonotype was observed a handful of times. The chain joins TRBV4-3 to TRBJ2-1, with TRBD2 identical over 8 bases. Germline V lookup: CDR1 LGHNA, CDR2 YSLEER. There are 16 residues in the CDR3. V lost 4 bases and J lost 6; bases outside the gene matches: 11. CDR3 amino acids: CASSPQPGTSSNEQFF. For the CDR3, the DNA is TGCGCCAGCAGCCCCCAGCCTGGGACTAGTTCCAATGAGCAGTTCTTC.

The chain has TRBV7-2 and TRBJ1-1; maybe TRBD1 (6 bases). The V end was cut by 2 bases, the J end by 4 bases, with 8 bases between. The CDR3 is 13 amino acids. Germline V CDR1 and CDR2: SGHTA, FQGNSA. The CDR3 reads CASSLRGATEAFF. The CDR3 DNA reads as TGTGCCAGCAGCTTACGGGGGGCCACTGAAGCTTTCTTT.

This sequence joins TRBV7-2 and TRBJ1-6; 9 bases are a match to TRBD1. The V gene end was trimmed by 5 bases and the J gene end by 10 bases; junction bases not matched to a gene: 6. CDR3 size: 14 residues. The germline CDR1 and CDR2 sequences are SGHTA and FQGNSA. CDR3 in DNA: TGTGCCAGCAGCCACCGGGACAGGGACTCACCCCTCCACTTT. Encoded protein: CASSHRDRDSPLHF. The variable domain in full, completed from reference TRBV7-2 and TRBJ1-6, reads GAGVSQSPSNKVTEKGKDVELRCDPISGHTALYWYRQSLGQGLEFLIYFQGNSAPDKSGLPSDRFSAERTGGSVSTLTIQRTQQEDSAVYLCASSHRDRDSPLHFGNGTRLTVT.

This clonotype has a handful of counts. In nucleotides, the CDR3 is TGTGCCACCACAGGGAGGCGAAACACCGGGGAGCTGTTTTTT. It specifies CATTGRRNTGELFF. The chain recombines TRBV12-3 or TRBV12-4 with TRBJ2-2; D could derive from TRBD1 or TRBD2 (6 bases each). The CDR3 has 14 amino acids. The V and J ends lost 10 bases and 2 bases respectively, with 14 bases between them.

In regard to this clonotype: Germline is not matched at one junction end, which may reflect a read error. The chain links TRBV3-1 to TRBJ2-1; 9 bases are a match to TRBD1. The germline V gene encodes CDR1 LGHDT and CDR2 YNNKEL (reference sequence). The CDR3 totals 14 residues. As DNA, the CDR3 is TGTGCCAGCAGCCCCCGACAGGGGGGGAATGAGCGGTTCTTC. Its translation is CASSPRQGGNERFF.

CDR3 region: CASSQEVGRMKNTEAFF. The DNA of the CDR3 is TGTGCCAGCAGCCAAGAGGTTGGCCGAATGAAGAACACTGAAGCTTTCTTT. The rearrangement uses TRBV14 and TRBJ1-1, with D unresolved. Per germline, CDR1 SGHDN and CDR2 FVKESK. The V and J ends lost 0 bases and 1 base respectively, with 15 bases between them. The CDR3 spans 17 residues.

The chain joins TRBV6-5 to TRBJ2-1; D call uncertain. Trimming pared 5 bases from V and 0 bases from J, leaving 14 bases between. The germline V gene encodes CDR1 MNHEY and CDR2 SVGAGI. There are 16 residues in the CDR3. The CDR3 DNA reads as TGTGCCAGCAGTATAGTACTCACAAGCTCCTACAATGAGCAGTTCTTC. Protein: CASSIVLTSSYNEQFF.

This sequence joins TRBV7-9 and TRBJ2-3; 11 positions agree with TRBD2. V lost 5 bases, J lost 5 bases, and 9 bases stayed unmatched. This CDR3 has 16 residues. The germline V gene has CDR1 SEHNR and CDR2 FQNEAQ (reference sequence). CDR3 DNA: TGTGCCAGCAGCATCGATACTCTAGCGGGAGGAGATACGCAGTATTTT. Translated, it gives CASSIDTLAGGDTQYF.

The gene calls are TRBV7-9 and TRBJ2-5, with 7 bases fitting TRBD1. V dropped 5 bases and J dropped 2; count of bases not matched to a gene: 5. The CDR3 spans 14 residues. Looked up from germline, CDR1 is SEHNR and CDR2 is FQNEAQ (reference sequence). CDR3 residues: CASSDRVGQETQYF. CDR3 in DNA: TGTGCCAGCAGCGACAGGGTTGGTCAAGAGACCCAGTACTTC.

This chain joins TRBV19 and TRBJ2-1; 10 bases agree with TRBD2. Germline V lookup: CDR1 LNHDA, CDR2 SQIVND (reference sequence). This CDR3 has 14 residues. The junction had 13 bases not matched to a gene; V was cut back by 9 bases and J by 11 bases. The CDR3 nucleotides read TGTGCCAGCAGAACCGGGACTAGCGTCAAAAAGCAGTTCTTC. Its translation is CASRTGTSVKKQFF.

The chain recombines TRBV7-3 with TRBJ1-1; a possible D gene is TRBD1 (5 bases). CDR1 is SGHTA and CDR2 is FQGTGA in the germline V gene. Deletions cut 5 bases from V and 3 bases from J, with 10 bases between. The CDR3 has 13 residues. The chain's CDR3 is CASSRDGHTEAFF. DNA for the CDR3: TGTGCCAGCAGCCGGGACGGACACACTGAAGCTTTCTTT.